This passage covers 7 T cell receptor beta chains from one sample sequenced in a study of blood T cell repertoires in COVID-19. Here immunoSEQ multiplex PCR was the method, and the copy in TCRdb shows in-frame clones only, minus some. The sample consists of approximately 160,000 clones, around 85% of them appearing once. Source material: peripheral blood. All receptors derive from a man in his sixties who had recovered from COVID-19.

The chain carries TRBV7-6 and TRBJ2-5, with 8 bases that match TRBD1. The germline V gene encodes CDR1 SGHVS and CDR2 FNYEAQ. The CDR3 is made up of 16 amino acids. With 1 base clipped from V and 5 bases from J, the junction kept 9 bases outside the gene matches. The CDR3 DNA follows: TGTGCCAGCAGCTTAGTAGGGTCAGGGGGCTGGGAGACCCAGTACTTC. It translates to CASSLVGSGGWETQYF.

Comment on this clone: This same CDR3 is encoded by further DNA sequences in the sample. V and J are TRBV5-6 and TRBJ1-1; weak D call: TRBD1 (5 bases). CDR3 length: 13 residues. The germline V gene encodes CDR1 SGHDT and CDR2 YYEEEE. CDR3 sequence (DNA): TGTGCTAGGTCGGGCAGGGAGGACACTGAAGCTTTCTTT. Encoded protein: CARSGREDTEAFF.

In this sample, this clone turned up once. This rearrangement joins TRBV6-5 to TRBJ1-1, with 8 positions matching TRBD1. Germline V gene lookup returns CDR1 MNHEY and CDR2 SVGAGI. V trimming: 2 bases; J trimming: 8 bases; junction bases outside the gene matches: 7. This CDR3 is built from 14 residues. CDR3 sequence: CASSYARQGREAFF. The CDR3 nucleotides are TGTGCCAGCAGTTACGCCAGACAGGGGAGAGAAGCTTTCTTT.

The V and J genes are TRBV5-1 and TRBJ2-1; 8 nucleotides line up with TRBD2. The CDR3 runs 16 residues. Trimming removed 4 bases from V and 4 bases from J; junction bases left unmatched: 10. The germline CDR1 and CDR2 sequences are SGHRS and YFSETQ. CDR3 amino acids: CASSAAQSGGYNEQFF. The CDR3 DNA is TGCGCCAGCAGCGCTGCCCAAAGCGGGGGATACAATGAGCAGTTCTTC.

The chain has TRBV7-3 and TRBJ1-1, with D possibly being TRBD1 (5 bases). Germline V gene sequence: CDR1 SGHTA, CDR2 FQGTGA. The CDR3 totals 14 residues. V shed 6 bases and J shed 5 bases, with 16 bases lying between them. As DNA, the CDR3 is TGTGCCAGCAGGGGCGACAGAAAAGAGACTGAAGCTTTCTTT. Amino acids: CASRGDRKETEAFF. The variable domain in full, with the rest retrieved from reference TRBV7-3 and TRBJ1-1, is GAGVSQTPSNKVTEKGKYVELRCDPISGHTALYWYRQSLGQGPEFLIYFQGTGAADDSGLPNDRFFAVRPEGSVSTLKIQRTERGDSAVYLCASRGDRKETEAFFGQGTRLTVV.

CDR3 coding DNA: TGTGCCAGCAGTTCACAGGGGACAAAAGAAAAACTGTTTTTT. It specifies CASSSQGTKEKLFF. The rearrangement links TRBV5-4 to TRBJ1-4; 7 positions agree with TRBD1. The CDR3 extends over 14 amino acids. Trimming at V came to 5 bases and at J to 8 bases, leaving 9 bases not matched to a gene. Germline CDR1 reads SGHNT; CDR2 reads YYREEE (reference sequence).

The V and J genes are TRBV7-8 and TRBJ2-7; 8 nucleotides match TRBD2. Germline loops: CDR1 SGHVS, CDR2 FQNEAQ. There are 11 residues in the CDR3. The DNA of the CDR3 is TGTGCTTCCCGGCGGGGGGACGAGCAGTACTTC. This translates into CASRRGDEQYF.